The 11 T cell receptor beta chains below were found in one sample sequenced in a study of shared clonotypes between healthy human individuals. Using immunoSEQ multiplex PCR, the repertoire was profiled, and TCRdb retains in-frame clones only, with some absent. The sample has about 2,200,000 clones, about 92% seen once; the top ten hold about 1.5%. Naive CD8 populations comprised CD45RO-negative cells positively selected for CCR7, excluding terminally differentiated effector memory CD45RA+ cells. Sequenced: naive CD8+ T cells from PBMCs. These receptors all stem from a man between 18 and 35 years old in good health. Some clones in this sample may be carry-over from other donors' samples.

The rearrangement links TRBV4-2 to TRBJ2-7; TRBD1 might be the D (5 bases). Germline V lookup: CDR1 LGHNA, CDR2 YNFKEQ. This CDR3 is 16 amino acids long. V was clipped by 0 bases and J by 4 bases, with 16 bases between them. The CDR3 loop is CASSQDQQGSRYEQYF. CDR3 DNA: TGTGCCAGCAGCCAAGATCAGCAGGGCTCGAGATACGAGCAGTACTTC.

The count of this clone is one. The CDR3 here is CASSSSPSGAGETDTQYF. CDR3 DNA sequence: TGTGCCAGCAGCAGTTCCCCCTCAGGGGCGGGAGAAACAGATACGCAGTATTTT. The chain couples TRBV5-6 to TRBJ2-3; tentative D call: TRBD2 (7 bases). Germline V gives CDR1 SGHDT, CDR2 YYEEEE. CDR3 length equals 18 residues. The germline V and J ends were trimmed by 4 bases and 3 bases, with 24 bases remaining between them.

This rearrangement joins TRBV28 to TRBJ2-4; 8 nucleotides align to TRBD1. The V segment lost 5 bases and the J segment 8 bases; nucleotides outside the gene matches: 5. Germline V gene lookup returns CDR1 MDHEN and CDR2 SYDVKM. CDR3 length: 13 amino acids. This CDR3 is CASSVGQGYIQYF. The CDR3 DNA sequence: TGTGCCAGCAGTGTAGGACAGGGTTACATTCAGTACTTC.

This chain joins TRBV5-4 and TRBJ2-1; D remains ambiguous. The germline V and J ends were trimmed by 1 base and 5 bases, with 7 bases remaining between them. The CDR3 spans 13 residues. The V gene's germline CDR1 is SGHNT and CDR2 YYREEE (reference sequence). CDR3 sequence (DNA): TGTGCCAGCAGCTTGCAGGCAGACAATGAGCAGTTCTTC. Its protein is CASSLQADNEQFF.

Only one count was recorded for this clone. The same CDR3 also results from other DNA sequences found in this sample. The CDR3 loop reads CASSLGATSYEQYF. The DNA of the CDR3 is TGTGCCAGCAGCTTAGGGGCGACTAGCTACGAGCAGTACTTC. The chain links TRBV7-9 to TRBJ2-7; D is perhaps TRBD2 (6 bases). With 1 base removed from V and 3 bases from J, the gap between germline ends came to 10 bases. CDR1 and CDR2 from the germline V gene are SEHNR and FQNEAQ (reference sequence). This CDR3 has 14 amino acids.

As concerns this clone: In the same sample, other DNA sequences code for this CDR3. The chain joins TRBV19 to TRBJ2-1; possibly TRBD1 or TRBD2 for D (5 bases each). The V gene's germline CDR1 is LNHDA and CDR2 SQIVND (reference sequence). The CDR3 is 15 residues long. The V and J ends lost 3 bases and 3 bases respectively, with 12 bases between them. The CDR3 bases are TGTGCCAGTAGTATCGCAGGGACGGGCTACAATGAGCAGTTCTTC. Amino acids: CASSIAGTGYNEQFF.

The chain links TRBV10-2 to TRBJ2-7, with D possibly being TRBD2 (6 bases). The V gene's germline CDR1 is WSHSY and CDR2 SAAADI. CDR3 length equals 14 residues. V lost 4 bases to trimming and J lost 6 bases, with 16 bases between them. CDR3 protein: CASSGGRVGGEQYF. The CDR3, as DNA: TGCGCCAGCAGTGGTGGAAGGGTCGGGGGCGAGCAGTACTTC.

The chain couples TRBV19 to TRBJ1-1; no reliable D call. The germline V gene encodes CDR1 LNHDA and CDR2 SQIVND (reference sequence). The CDR3 covers 16 residues. V shed 0 bases and J shed 2 bases, with 13 bases lying between them. The CDR3 sequence: CASSIDRENSNTEAFF. CDR3 in DNA: TGTGCCAGTAGTATAGATAGGGAGAATTCCAACACTGAAGCTTTCTTT.

This sequence joins TRBV7-9 and TRBJ2-1; the match to TRBD1 covers 9 bases. V lost 5 bases to trimming and J lost 4 bases; unmatched junction nucleotides: 6. CDR3 length equals 15 residues. Germline V CDR1 and CDR2: SEHNR, FQNEAQ (reference sequence). The chain's CDR3 is CASSPWDREYNEQFF. The DNA for the CDR3 is TGTGCCAGCAGCCCATGGGACAGGGAGTACAATGAGCAGTTCTTC.

This clone has only one observation. CDR3 bases: TGTGCCAGCAGCCACACAGGGGGCAACACCGGGGAGCTGTTTTTT. The encoded protein is CASSHTGGNTGELFF. This chain joins TRBV9 and TRBJ2-2, with 9 bases aligning to TRBD1. CDR1 is SGDLS and CDR2 is YYNGEE in the germline V gene. The CDR3 spans 15 residues. After removal of 4 bases from V and 2 bases from J, the junction contained 3 bases not matched to a gene.

The sample holds one count of this clone. The V call is TRBV9, the J call TRBJ1-1; no definite D call. Trimming removed 2 bases at V and 10 bases at J, with 18 bases between. Germline loops: CDR1 SGDLS, CDR2 YYNGEE. The CDR3 runs 14 residues. In DNA, the CDR3 is TGTGCCAGCAGCGTCTCAGATGTAGGTAGAGGAGCTTTCTTT. It encodes CASSVSDVGRGAFF.